The clone carrying this T cell receptor (beta chain) was seen just once. Time point reported: peripheral blood 6 weeks after treatment start. TCRdb's copy holds only in-frame clones and misses some; the assay was immunoSEQ multiplex PCR. The table has 45,000 to 50,000 clones, around 80% seen once; the top ten hold 8.8%. The V gene end was trimmed by 5 bases and the J gene end by 4 bases; junction bases not matched to a gene: 2. This CDR3 has 15 amino acids. Per the germline V gene, CDR1 is SGHRS and CDR2 is YFSETQ. The sample is drawn from a study of PD-L1 blockade in urothelial cancer. Study-level information: Each patient had 0 to 3 earlier chemotherapy regimens.

The sequences come from PBMCs, collected around atezolizumab (anti-PD-L1) treatment. The clonotype originates from a man aged 65-85 years with urothelial cancer. J is TRBJ2-5 and V is TRBV5-1, with TRBD2 identical over 16 bases. The chain's CDR3 is CASRGLAGGPETQYF. The CDR3 DNA sequence: TGCGCCAGCAGGGGACTAGCGGGAGGGCCAGAGACCCAGTACTTC.